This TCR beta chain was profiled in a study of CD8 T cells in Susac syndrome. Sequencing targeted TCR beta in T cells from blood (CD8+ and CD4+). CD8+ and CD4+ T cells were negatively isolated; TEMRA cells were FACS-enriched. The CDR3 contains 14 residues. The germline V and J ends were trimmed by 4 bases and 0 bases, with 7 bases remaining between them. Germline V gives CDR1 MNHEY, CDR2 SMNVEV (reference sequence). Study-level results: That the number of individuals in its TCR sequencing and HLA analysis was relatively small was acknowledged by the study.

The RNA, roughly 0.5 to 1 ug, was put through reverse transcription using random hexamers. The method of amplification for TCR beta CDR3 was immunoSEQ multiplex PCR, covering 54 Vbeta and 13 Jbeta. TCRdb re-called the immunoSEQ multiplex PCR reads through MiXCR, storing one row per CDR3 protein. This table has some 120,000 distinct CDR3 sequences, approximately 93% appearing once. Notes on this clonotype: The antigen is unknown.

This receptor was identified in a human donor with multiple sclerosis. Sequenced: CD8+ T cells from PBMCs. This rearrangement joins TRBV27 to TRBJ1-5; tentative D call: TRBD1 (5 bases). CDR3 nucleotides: TGTGCCAGCAGTTGGACACGTAGCAATCAGCCCCAGCATTTT. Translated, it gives CASSWTRSNQPQHF.